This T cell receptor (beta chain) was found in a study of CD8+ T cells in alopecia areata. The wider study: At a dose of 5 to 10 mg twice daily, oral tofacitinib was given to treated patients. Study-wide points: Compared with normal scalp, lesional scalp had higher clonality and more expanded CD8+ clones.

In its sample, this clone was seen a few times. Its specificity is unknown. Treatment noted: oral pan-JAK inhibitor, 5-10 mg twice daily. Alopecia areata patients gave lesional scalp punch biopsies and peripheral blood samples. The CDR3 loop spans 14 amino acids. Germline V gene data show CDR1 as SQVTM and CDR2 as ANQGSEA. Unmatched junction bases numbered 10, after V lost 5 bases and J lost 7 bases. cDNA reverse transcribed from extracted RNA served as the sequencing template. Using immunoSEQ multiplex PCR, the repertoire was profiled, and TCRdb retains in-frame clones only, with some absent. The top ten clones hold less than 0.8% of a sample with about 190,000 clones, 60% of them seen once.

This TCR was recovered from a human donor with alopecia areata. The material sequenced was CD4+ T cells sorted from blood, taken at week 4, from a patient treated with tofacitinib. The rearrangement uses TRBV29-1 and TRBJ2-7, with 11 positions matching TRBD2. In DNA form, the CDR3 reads TGCAGCGTTAAGACTAGCGGGACCTCGCAGGAGCAGTACTTC. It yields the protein CSVKTSGTSQEQYF.